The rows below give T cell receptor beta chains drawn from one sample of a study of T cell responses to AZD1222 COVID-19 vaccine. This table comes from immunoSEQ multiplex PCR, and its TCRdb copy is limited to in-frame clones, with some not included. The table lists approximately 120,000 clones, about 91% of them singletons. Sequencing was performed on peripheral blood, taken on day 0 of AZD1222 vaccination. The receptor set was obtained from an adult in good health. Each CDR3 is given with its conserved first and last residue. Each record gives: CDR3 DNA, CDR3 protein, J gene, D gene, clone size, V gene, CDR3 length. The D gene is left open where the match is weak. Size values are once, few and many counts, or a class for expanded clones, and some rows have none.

CDR3nt: TGTGCCAGCAGCTTAGATTCGGGCCTAAACACCATATATTTT
CDR3aa: CASSLDSGLNTIYF
j_gene: TRBJ1-3
d_gene: .
abundance: .
v_gene: TRBV11-2
len: 14

CDR3nt: TGCGCCAGCAGCTTGGGACTAGCGGGAGTAAATACGCAGTATTTT
CDR3aa: CASSLGLAGVNTQYF
j_gene: TRBJ2-3
d_gene: TRBD2
abundance: .
v_gene: TRBV5-1
len: 15

CDR3nt: TGCGCCAGCAGTGCCCTTGACTCCTACGAGCAGTACTTC
CDR3aa: CASSALDSYEQYF
j_gene: TRBJ2-7
d_gene: .
abundance: .
v_gene: TRBV10-1
len: 13

CDR3nt: TGCAGCGTGGTAACAGGGGGCGCAGATGGCTACACCTTC
CDR3aa: CSVVTGGADGYTF
j_gene: TRBJ1-2
d_gene: TRBD1
abundance: .
v_gene: TRBV29-1
len: 13

CDR3nt: TGTGCCAGCAGCTTTCTCTCTGGAAACACCATATATTTT
CDR3aa: CASSFLSGNTIYF
j_gene: TRBJ1-3
d_gene: .
abundance: .
v_gene: TRBV7-2
len: 13

CDR3nt: TGCGCCAGCAGCCTCCTATGGGACAGATCGGGAGAGAACACTGAAGCTTTCTTT
CDR3aa: CASSLLWDRSGENTEAFF
j_gene: TRBJ1-1
d_gene: TRBD1
abundance: .
v_gene: TRBV4-3
len: 18

CDR3nt: TGCAGCGCCCGGAGAGCGGGGGCGAACACCGGGGAGCTGTTTTTT
CDR3aa: CSARRAGANTGELFF
j_gene: TRBJ2-2
d_gene: TRBD2
abundance: .
v_gene: TRBV29-1
len: 15

CDR3nt: TGTGCCAGCAGCTTGGAGGGACTAGCGGATCAAGAGACCCAGTACTTC
CDR3aa: CASSLEGLADQETQYF
j_gene: TRBJ2-5
d_gene: TRBD2
abundance: .
v_gene: TRBV5-4
len: 16

CDR3nt: TGTGCCACCAGCACCCGACCGGGACAGAGAAACTATGGCTACACCTTC
CDR3aa: CATSTRPGQRNYGYTF
j_gene: TRBJ1-2
d_gene: TRBD1
abundance: .
v_gene: TRBV15
len: 16

CDR3nt: TGTGCCAGTAGTATGCCGGGACAGACTGAAAAACTGTTTTTT
CDR3aa: CASSMPGQTEKLFF
j_gene: TRBJ1-4
d_gene: TRBD1
abundance: few
v_gene: TRBV19
len: 14

CDR3nt: TGTGCCAGCAGCCCCGCCCAACTCTACACCGGGGAGCTGTTTTTT
CDR3aa: CASSPAQLYTGELFF
j_gene: TRBJ2-2
d_gene: .
abundance: .
v_gene: TRBV11-2
len: 15

CDR3nt: TGTGCCAGCAGGGGGACAGGGAATAGGCAGCCCCAGCATTTT
CDR3aa: CASRGTGNRQPQHF
j_gene: TRBJ1-5
d_gene: TRBD1
abundance: .
v_gene: TRBV7-8
len: 14

CDR3nt: TGTGCCAGCTCGCCCAGGGAAGGTCGGGATGAAAAACTGTTTTTT
CDR3aa: CASSPREGRDEKLFF
j_gene: TRBJ1-4
d_gene: .
abundance: .
v_gene: TRBV18
len: 15

CDR3nt: TGTGCCAGCAGCCAACTACCGACTAAGAGTCTGTACAATGAGCAGTTCTTC
CDR3aa: CASSQLPTKSLYNEQFF
j_gene: TRBJ2-1
d_gene: .
abundance: .
v_gene: TRBV14
len: 17

CDR3nt: TGCGCCAGCAGCTCACAGACAGCCACCTACAATGAGCAGTTCTTC
CDR3aa: CASSSQTATYNEQFF
j_gene: TRBJ2-1
d_gene: .
abundance: .
v_gene: TRBV4-1
len: 15

CDR3nt: TGTGCCAGCAGCCTAGGGGGAAACACCATATATTTT
CDR3aa: CASSLGGNTIYF
j_gene: TRBJ1-3
d_gene: .
abundance: .
v_gene: TRBV6-6
len: 12

CDR3nt: TGTGCCAGCAGCCAATCGACCGGGACTAGCTACAATGAGCAGTTCTTC
CDR3aa: CASSQSTGTSYNEQFF
j_gene: TRBJ2-1
d_gene: TRBD2
abundance: .
v_gene: TRBV3-1/TRBV3-2
len: 16

CDR3nt: TGTGCCAGCAGTTCGGTTTACAATGAGCAGTTCTTC
CDR3aa: CASSSVYNEQFF
j_gene: TRBJ2-1
d_gene: .
abundance: few
v_gene: TRBV6-2/TRBV6-3
len: 12

CDR3nt: TGTGCCAGCAGTTTGACACTAGCGGGAGAGACCCAGTACTTC
CDR3aa: CASSLTLAGETQYF
j_gene: TRBJ2-5
d_gene: TRBD2
abundance: .
v_gene: TRBV6-5
len: 14

CDR3nt: TGTGCCACCAGCCCCGGGACAGGGGGCAATGAGCAGTTCTTC
CDR3aa: CATSPGTGGNEQFF
j_gene: TRBJ2-1
d_gene: TRBD1
abundance: .
v_gene: TRBV24-1
len: 14

CDR3nt: TGTGCCAGCAGACAGACAGGGACCTCACTCTCTGGAAACACCATATATTTT
CDR3aa: CASRQTGTSLSGNTIYF
j_gene: TRBJ1-3
d_gene: TRBD1
abundance: .
v_gene: TRBV7-9
len: 17

CDR3nt: TGCGCCAGCAGCCAAGGGACAGGAGGGGGGTATGGCTACACCTTC
CDR3aa: CASSQGTGGGYGYTF
j_gene: TRBJ1-2
d_gene: TRBD1
abundance: .
v_gene: TRBV4-3
len: 15

CDR3nt: TGTGCCAGCAGCCCCTGGACAGTTAGAGTAAACACTGAAGCTTTCTTT
CDR3aa: CASSPWTVRVNTEAFF
j_gene: TRBJ1-1
d_gene: .
abundance: .
v_gene: TRBV5-8
len: 16

CDR3nt: TGTGCCAGCAGCCTTGGAGGTTACACTCTAGCGGGGGGGCCAGCCGGGGAGCTGTTTTTT
CDR3aa: CASSLGGYTLAGGPAGELFF
j_gene: TRBJ2-2
d_gene: TRBD2
abundance: .
v_gene: TRBV4-2
len: 20

CDR3nt: TGCGCCAGCAGCCAAGATACTCCTCTCTGGGGTCAGCCCCAGCATTTT
CDR3aa: CASSQDTPLWGQPQHF
j_gene: TRBJ1-5
d_gene: .
abundance: .
v_gene: TRBV4-1
len: 16

CDR3nt: TGTGCCAGCAGCTTAGGGGACCCATTCTATGGCTACACCTTC
CDR3aa: CASSLGDPFYGYTF
j_gene: TRBJ1-2
d_gene: .
abundance: .
v_gene: TRBV11-2
len: 14

CDR3nt: TGTGCCGGATTTAGAGCAGATACGCAGTATTTT
CDR3aa: CAGFRADTQYF
j_gene: TRBJ2-3
d_gene: .
abundance: once
v_gene: TRBV2
len: 11

CDR3nt: TGCGCCAGCGGTAGAAACAATGAGCAGTTCTTC
CDR3aa: CASGRNNEQFF
j_gene: TRBJ2-1
d_gene: .
abundance: .
v_gene: TRBV10-2
len: 11

CDR3nt: TGTGCCAGCAGCTCAGGGGGCCGTGAAGCTTTCTTT
CDR3aa: CASSSGGREAFF
j_gene: TRBJ1-1
d_gene: TRBD1
abundance: .
v_gene: TRBV7-9
len: 12

CDR3nt: TGTGCCAGCAGCTTTGGGGCAGGGGGTAATGGCTACACCTTC
CDR3aa: CASSFGAGGNGYTF
j_gene: TRBJ1-2
d_gene: TRBD1
abundance: .
v_gene: TRBV13
len: 14

CDR3nt: TGTGCCAGCATCTTAGGGGGCACTGAAGCTTTCTTT
CDR3aa: CASILGGTEAFF
j_gene: TRBJ1-1
d_gene: .
abundance: .
v_gene: TRBV2
len: 12

CDR3nt: TGTGCTACGATCGAAACCGGGGGACTATTGGGCGGCTACACCTTC
CDR3aa: CATIETGGLLGGYTF
j_gene: TRBJ1-2
d_gene: .
abundance: .
v_gene: TRBV10-3
len: 15

CDR3nt: TGCGCCAGCAGCCCTGGTGGGGGCGAAGGATCACCCCTCCACTTT
CDR3aa: CASSPGGGEGSPLHF
j_gene: TRBJ1-6
d_gene: .
abundance: .
v_gene: TRBV5-1
len: 15